This T cell receptor (beta chain) was identified in a study of blood T cell repertoires in COVID-19 (dated by TCRdb to the early 2020s). Concerning the study at large: Samples from collaborators originated in the United States, Italy and Spain and spanned both the acute and convalescent phases of COVID-19. The material from the prospective study consisted of cDNA or gDNA derived from T cells, B-cell-depleted T cells, or PBMCs. The dataset comprised deeply sampled blood TCRbeta repertoires from subjects exposed to, actively infected with, or recovered from COVID-19. The repertoires were released in a freely available public database intended as a resource for research on the immune response to SARS-CoV-2. Samples were obtained from the ongoing ImmuneRACE study (first 160 participants) and from 1,200 or so subjects provided by 6 global collaborators. A de-identified subject ID, COVID-19 status, age in years and sex were almost always included in the sample metadata. Where available, HLA class I and class II types were obtained from metadata supplied by the sample provider rather than from assay-based typing. The research as a whole found: The quantity of clinical and demographic metadata differed by source and by participant and was supplied without curation.

A few counts support this clone. It lacks a known antigen. No clone much larger than this one lies a single base away; base qualities are absent. In the prospective study, participants were 18 to 89 years old, resided in 25 or so geographic areas of the United States, and were enrolled through a virtual design. In the prospective study, cohorts were assigned on the basis of participant-reported clinical history obtained from a screening survey and a study questionnaire. ImmuneRACE Cohort 3 recovered participants were defined by two consecutive negative NP/OP PCR tests, healthcare professional clearance, or symptom resolution. In the prospective study, whole blood, serum and a nasopharyngeal or oropharyngeal swab were collected from each participant by mobile phlebotomists. Prospective study participants could optionally give additional blood draws and questionnaires over an approximately 2-month period. Before DNA extraction, prospective study blood samples were shipped either frozen or at room temperature.

TCRbeta CDR3 regions were amplified from genomic DNA by means of the immunoSEQ Assay, a bias-controlled multiplex PCR. In the original analysis: Nucleated cell counts per sample were estimated from amplification of reference gene primers within the assay. To quantify the absolute abundance of each unique TCRbeta CDR3 rearrangement, sequence reads were collapsed and filtered. For each sample, productive Simpson clonality was calculated by taking the square root of Simpson's diversity index across productive rearrangements. The clones in this table, taken by TCRdb from immuneACCESS, are in-frame only. Not every clone is retained; where verified, under half of the shortfall comes from an unresolved V gene, and the cause of the rest is unknown. D and trimming were read from the DNA, whereas the V and J calls and clone size are those reported in that table. This sample has roughly 300,000 clones in its table, and over 75% of those were observed once. Of the sample, approximately 5% falls within the top ten clones.

Counted from cysteine to phenylalanine, this CDR3 has 15 amino acids. The sequence is cut down to CDR3 DNA, 45 bases in frame from base 1. V is shortened by 5 bases, J by 4 bases, and the region joining them spans 15 bases. CDR1 and CDR2 (LNHNV, YYDKDF) derive from the germline V gene (reference sequence). Sequenced input: PBMCs or T cells enriched from blood (not recorded which). This chain is built from TRBV15 and TRBJ1-3; a confident D gene designation cannot be given. The receptor was derived from a woman aged 25 to 39 who had recovered from COVID-19. This receptor has the CDR3 CATSPAPVSGNTIYF. The sequenced DNA: TGTGCCACCAGCCCCGCCCCGGTCTCGGGAAACACCATATATTTT.